The clone carrying this T cell receptor (beta chain) occurred a few times. The CDR3 contains 10 residues. The V gene's germline CDR1 is DFQATT and CDR2 SNEGSKA (reference sequence). The germline V and J ends were trimmed by 5 bases and 11 bases, with 13 bases remaining between them. The sample belongs to a study of cytomegalovirus exposure and HLA in healthy donors. The repertoire was sequenced with immunoSEQ multiplex PCR; TCRdb's copy has only in-frame clones and lacks some. The profile shows some 120,000 clones, roughly 90% of them singletons. The chain links TRBV20-1 to TRBJ2-7, with a tentative D call TRBD1 (6 bases). Input material: PBMCs. This clonotype originated in a man aged 25-40 years in good health and CMV-seronegative. The CDR3 coding sequence is TGCAGTGCTTTGGACAGAGAGAAGTACTTC. It is translated as CSALDREKYF.